This T cell receptor (beta chain) was captured in a study of Ad26.COV2.S vaccination and SARS-CoV-2 variants. Method: immunoSEQ multiplex PCR; TCRdb's copy keeps in-frame clones and lacks some. The table lists approximately 480,000 clones, roughly 85% of them singletons. This CDR3 has 11 amino acids. V was shortened by 3 bases and J by 6 bases, with 6 bases between the two germline ends. Germline CDR1 GTSNPN, CDR2 SVGIG (reference sequence). Treatment noted: roughly 20 received Ad26.COV2.S at low or high dose, single or two shots; about 5 received placebo; per-sample allocation not given. Sampling occurred on day 63 after the first vaccine or placebo injection.

The sample here was peripheral blood, taken in a trial of Ad26.COV2.S vaccine versus placebo. The TCR sequence derives from a person between 18 and 59 years old who received the Ad26.COV2.S COVID-19 vaccine or a placebo. V usage is TRBV30 and J usage is TRBJ2-1; D not certain. The CDR3 DNA reads as TGTGCCTGGAGCCCGGCCAATGAGCAGTTCTTC. This encodes CAWSPANEQFF.